This T cell receptor beta chain was observed in a study of T cell changes during pregnancy in multiple sclerosis. The CDR3 contains 12 residues. The V segment lost 11 bases and the J segment 2 bases; nucleotides outside the gene matches: 4. Germline V gene lookup returns CDR1 SNHLY and CDR2 FYNNEI. This table comes from immunoSEQ multiplex PCR, and its TCRdb copy is limited to in-frame clones, with some not included. The sample records some 27,000 clones, 90% to 95% being singletons. V is TRBV2 and J is TRBJ2-5; 8 bases match TRBD2. This material consisted of CD4+ T cells from peripheral blood mononuclear cells, taken after pregnancy. The TCR comes from a female donor with multiple sclerosis, enrolled in a pregnancy study. The CDR3 bases are TGTGCCGCGGGGGGTAGGCAAGAGACCCAGTACTTC. It translates to CAAGGRQETQYF.